This T cell receptor beta chain originates from a study of cytomegalovirus exposure and HLA in healthy donors. About this clone itself: Its specificity is unknown.

Regarding the study as a whole: The records held CMV serostatus as the only immune exposure information. The study put around 180 TCR beta chains on its list as cytomegalovirus-associated.

This PCR relied on a set of 60 Vbeta primers and 13 Jbeta primers. The repertoire was sequenced with immunoSEQ multiplex PCR; TCRdb's copy has only in-frame clones and lacks some. The sample comprises under 200,000 clones, roughly 85% of which are singletons, and 4% to 4.5% rests with the top ten. CDR1 is MNHEY and CDR2 is SVGAGI in the germline V gene. The CDR3 loop spans 14 amino acids. J lost 8 bases, V lost 6 bases, and 11 bases had no gene match. This chain uses TRBV6-5 with TRBJ1-2, with 8 bases matching TRBD1. This receptor was obtained from a young woman in good health and CMV-seropositive. Sequenced sample: PBMCs. CDR3 DNA sequence: TGTGCCAGCAGCCGTACAGGGGGTTCGCGCGGCTACACCTTC. This sequence encodes CASSRTGGSRGYTF.